Sequencing of this T cell receptor (beta chain) was carried out in a study of blood T cell repertoires in COVID-19. Study background: PBMCs, B-cell-depleted T cells, or T cells provided the cDNA or gDNA that made up the material.

The V end was cut by 7 bases, the J end by 3 bases, with 14 bases between. The CDR3 totals 14 residues. Germline CDR1 is SGHRS and CDR2 is YFSETQ. This table comes from immunoSEQ multiplex PCR, and its TCRdb copy is limited to in-frame clones, with some not included. The table has about 120,000 clones, over 60% seen once; the top ten hold roughly 3.8%. This clonotype was sampled from a woman older than 75 with acute or convalescent COVID-19. The specimen sequenced was peripheral blood. The J gene is TRBJ1-5, the V gene TRBV5-1; perhaps TRBD1 as D (5 bases). The CDR3 bases are TGCGCCAGCTCCGAGCAGGGCGACAATCAGCCCCAGCATTTT. Protein: CASSEQGDNQPQHF.